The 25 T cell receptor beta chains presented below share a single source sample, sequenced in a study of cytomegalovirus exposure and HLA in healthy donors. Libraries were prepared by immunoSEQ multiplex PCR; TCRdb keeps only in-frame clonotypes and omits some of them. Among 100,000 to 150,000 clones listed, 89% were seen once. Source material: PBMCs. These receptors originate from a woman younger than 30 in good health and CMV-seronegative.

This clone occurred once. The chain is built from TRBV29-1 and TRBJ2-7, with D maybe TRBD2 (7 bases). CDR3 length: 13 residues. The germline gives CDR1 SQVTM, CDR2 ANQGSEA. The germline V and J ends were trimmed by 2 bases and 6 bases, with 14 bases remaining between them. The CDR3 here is CSVELQGLSEQYF. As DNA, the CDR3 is TGCAGCGTTGAACTACAGGGACTATCCGAGCAGTACTTC.

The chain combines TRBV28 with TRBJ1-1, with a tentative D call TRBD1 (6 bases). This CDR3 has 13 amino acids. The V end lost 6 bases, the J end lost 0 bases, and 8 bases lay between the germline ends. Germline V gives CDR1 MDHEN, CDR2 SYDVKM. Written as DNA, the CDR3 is TGTGCCAGCAGGGGACACATGAACACTGAAGCTTTCTTT. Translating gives CASRGHMNTEAFF.

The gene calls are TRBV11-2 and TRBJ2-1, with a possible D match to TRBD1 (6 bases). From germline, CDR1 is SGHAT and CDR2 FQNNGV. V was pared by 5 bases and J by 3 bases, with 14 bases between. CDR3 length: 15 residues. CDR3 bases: TGTGCCAGCAGCGGGCGAGGACAGTACTACAATGAGCAGTTCTTC. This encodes CASSGRGQYYNEQFF.

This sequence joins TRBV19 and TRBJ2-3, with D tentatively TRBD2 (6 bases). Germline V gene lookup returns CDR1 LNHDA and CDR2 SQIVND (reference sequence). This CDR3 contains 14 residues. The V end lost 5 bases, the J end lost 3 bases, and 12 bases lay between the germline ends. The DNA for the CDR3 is TGTGCCAGTAGTCGATGGGACTCGACAGATACGCAGTATTTT. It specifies CASSRWDSTDTQYF.

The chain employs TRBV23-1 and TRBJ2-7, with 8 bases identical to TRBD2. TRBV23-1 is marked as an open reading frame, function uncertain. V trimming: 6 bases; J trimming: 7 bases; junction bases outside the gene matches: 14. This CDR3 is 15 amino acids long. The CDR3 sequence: CASSPIRAGVGEQYF. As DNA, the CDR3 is TGCGCCAGCAGCCCGATTAGAGCGGGAGTGGGTGAGCAGTACTTC.

The CDR3 sequence is CASSGPLAGGHEQYV. DNA for the CDR3: TGTGCCAGCAGCGGCCCGTTAGCGGGGGGGCACGAGCAGTACGTC. This chain links TRBV5-4 with TRBJ2-7; 11 bases line up with TRBD2. The V and J ends lost 4 bases and 5 bases, in that order; junction bases with no gene match: 8. Germline CDR1 SGHNT, CDR2 YYREEE (reference sequence). The CDR3 loop spans 15 amino acids.

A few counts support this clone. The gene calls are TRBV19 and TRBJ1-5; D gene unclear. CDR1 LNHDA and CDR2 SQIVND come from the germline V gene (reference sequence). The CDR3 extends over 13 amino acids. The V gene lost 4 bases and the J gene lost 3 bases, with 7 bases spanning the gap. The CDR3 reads CASSTTVNQPQHF. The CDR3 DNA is TGTGCCAGTAGTACTACGGTCAATCAGCCCCAGCATTTT.

The CDR3 DNA follows: TGTGCCAGCAGTTTAGTTTTCAGGGGGCCAGGCAATCAGCCCCAGCATTTT. Protein sequence: CASSLVFRGPGNQPQHF. The chain is built from TRBV27 and TRBJ1-5, with 8 bases fitting TRBD1. Trimming cost V 2 bases and J 2 bases; bases outside gene matches: 8. From germline, CDR1 is MNHEY and CDR2 SMNVEV (reference sequence). The CDR3 is made up of 17 amino acids.

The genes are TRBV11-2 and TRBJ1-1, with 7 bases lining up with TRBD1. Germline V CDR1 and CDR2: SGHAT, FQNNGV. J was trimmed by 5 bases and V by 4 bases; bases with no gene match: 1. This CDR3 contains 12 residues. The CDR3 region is CASSSGGTEAFF. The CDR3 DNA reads TGTGCCAGCAGCTCAGGGGGAACTGAAGCTTTCTTT.

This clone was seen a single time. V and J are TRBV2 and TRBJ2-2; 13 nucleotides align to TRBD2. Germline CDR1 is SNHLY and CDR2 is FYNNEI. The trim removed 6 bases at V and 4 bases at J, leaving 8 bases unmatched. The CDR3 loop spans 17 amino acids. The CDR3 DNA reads TGTGCCAGCAGGGGGGGACTAGCGGGGTTGAGCACCGGGGAGCTGTTTTTT. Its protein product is CASRGGLAGLSTGELFF.

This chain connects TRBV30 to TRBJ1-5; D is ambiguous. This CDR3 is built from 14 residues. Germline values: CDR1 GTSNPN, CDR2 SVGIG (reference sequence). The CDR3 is CASGGKGVNQPQHF. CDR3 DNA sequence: TGTGCTTCAGGCGGGAAGGGCGTGAATCAGCCCCAGCATTTT. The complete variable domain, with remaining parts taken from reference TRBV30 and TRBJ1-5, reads SQTIHQWPATLVQPVGSPLSLECTVEGTSNPNLYWYRQAAGRGLQLLFYSVGIGQISSEVPQNLSASRPQDRQFILSSKKLLLSDSGFYLCASGGKGVNQPQHFGDGTRLSIL.

The CDR3 DNA reads TGTGCCAGCAGGGGGACAGCTTATAGCAATCAGCCCCAGCATTTT. Its translation is CASRGTAYSNQPQHF. The chain links TRBV6-1 to TRBJ1-5; 7 nucleotides agree with TRBD1. The ends lost 6 bases at V and 0 bases at J; junction bases unmatched: 5. CDR1 is MNHNS, CDR2 SASEGT, per germline. This CDR3 has 15 amino acids.

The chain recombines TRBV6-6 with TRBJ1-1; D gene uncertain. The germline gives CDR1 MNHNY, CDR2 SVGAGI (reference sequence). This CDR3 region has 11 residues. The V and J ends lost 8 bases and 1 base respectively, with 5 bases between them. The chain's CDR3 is CASEGNTEAFF. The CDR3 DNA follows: TGTGCCAGCGAGGGGAACACTGAAGCTTTCTTT.

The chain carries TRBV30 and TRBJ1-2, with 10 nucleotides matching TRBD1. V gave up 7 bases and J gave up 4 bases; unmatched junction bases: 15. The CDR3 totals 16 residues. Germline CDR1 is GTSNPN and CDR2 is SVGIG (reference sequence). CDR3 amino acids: CASPGQGHVEGYGYTF. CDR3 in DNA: TGTGCCTCGCCGGGACAGGGGCATGTTGAGGGCTATGGCTACACCTTC.

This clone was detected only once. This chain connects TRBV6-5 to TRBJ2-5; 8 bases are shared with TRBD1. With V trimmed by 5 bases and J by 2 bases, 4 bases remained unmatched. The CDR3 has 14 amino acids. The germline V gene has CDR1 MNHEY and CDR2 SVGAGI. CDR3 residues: CASSTGTGQETQYF. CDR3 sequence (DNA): TGTGCCAGCAGTACCGGGACAGGACAAGAGACCCAGTACTTC.

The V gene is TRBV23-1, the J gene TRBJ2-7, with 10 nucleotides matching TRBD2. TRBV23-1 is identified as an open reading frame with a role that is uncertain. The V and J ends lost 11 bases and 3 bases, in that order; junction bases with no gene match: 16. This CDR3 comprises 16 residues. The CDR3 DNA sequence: TGCGCCCGTACGGGACTAGCGATTCACACCCGCTACGAGCAGTACTTC. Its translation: CARTGLAIHTRYEQYF.

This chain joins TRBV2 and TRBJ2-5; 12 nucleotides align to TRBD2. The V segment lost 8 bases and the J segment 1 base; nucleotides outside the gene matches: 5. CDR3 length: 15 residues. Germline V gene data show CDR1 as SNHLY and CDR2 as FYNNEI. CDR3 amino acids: CASAGLAGVQETQYF. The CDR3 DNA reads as TGTGCCAGCGCGGGACTAGCGGGCGTCCAAGAGACCCAGTACTTC.

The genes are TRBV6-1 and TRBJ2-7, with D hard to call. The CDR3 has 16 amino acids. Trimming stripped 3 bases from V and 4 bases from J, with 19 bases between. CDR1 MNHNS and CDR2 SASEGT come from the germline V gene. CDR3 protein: CASSDLYNYIFYEQYV. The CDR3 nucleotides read TGTGCCAGCAGTGACTTATATAACTACATTTTTTACGAGCAGTACGTC.

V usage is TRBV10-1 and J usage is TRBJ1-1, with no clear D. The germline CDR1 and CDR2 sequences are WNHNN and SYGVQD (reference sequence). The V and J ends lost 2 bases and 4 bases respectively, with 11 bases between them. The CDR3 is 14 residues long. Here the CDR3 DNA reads TGCGCCAGCAGTGAGGGGCAGCCGTTCACTGAAGCTTTCTTT. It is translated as CASSEGQPFTEAFF.

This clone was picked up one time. The CDR3 loop reads CAWSARRTSSSTDTQYF. The CDR3 DNA reads as TGTGCCTGGAGTGCAAGAAGGACTAGCTCGTCCACAGATACGCAGTATTTT. The chain combines TRBV30 with TRBJ2-3; 8 nucleotides line up with TRBD2. The CDR3 extends over 17 amino acids. The germline gives CDR1 GTSNPN, CDR2 SVGIG (reference sequence). Trimming cost V 1 base and J 2 bases; bases outside gene matches: 11.

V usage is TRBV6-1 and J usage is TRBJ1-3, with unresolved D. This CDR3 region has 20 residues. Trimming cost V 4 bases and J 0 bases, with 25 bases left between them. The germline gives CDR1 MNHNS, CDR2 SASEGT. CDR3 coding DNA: TGTGCCAGCAGTGCGGGCGGTCTAGGACTGGTAGCCTCCTCTGGAAACACCATATATTTT. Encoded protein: CASSAGGLGLVASSGNTIYF.

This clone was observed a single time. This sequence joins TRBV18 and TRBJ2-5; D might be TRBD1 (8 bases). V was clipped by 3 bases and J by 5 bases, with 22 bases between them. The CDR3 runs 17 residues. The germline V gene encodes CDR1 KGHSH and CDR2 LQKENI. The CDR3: CASSPFATGEGLETQYF. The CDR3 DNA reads TGTGCCAGCTCACCCTTTGCGACAGGGGAGGGTTTGGAGACCCAGTACTTC.

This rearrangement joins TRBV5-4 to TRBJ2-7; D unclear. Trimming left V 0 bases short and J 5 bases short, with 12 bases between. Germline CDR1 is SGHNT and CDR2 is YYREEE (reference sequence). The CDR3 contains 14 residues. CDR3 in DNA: TGTGCCAGCAGCTTGGACTCCCTCCCCCACGAGCAGTACTTC. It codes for CASSLDSLPHEQYF.

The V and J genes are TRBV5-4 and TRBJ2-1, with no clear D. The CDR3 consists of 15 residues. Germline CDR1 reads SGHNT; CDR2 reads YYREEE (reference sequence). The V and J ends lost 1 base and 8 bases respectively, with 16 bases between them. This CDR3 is CASSLMSGLSDEQFF. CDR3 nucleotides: TGTGCCAGCAGCTTGATGTCAGGTCTGTCGGATGAGCAGTTCTTC.

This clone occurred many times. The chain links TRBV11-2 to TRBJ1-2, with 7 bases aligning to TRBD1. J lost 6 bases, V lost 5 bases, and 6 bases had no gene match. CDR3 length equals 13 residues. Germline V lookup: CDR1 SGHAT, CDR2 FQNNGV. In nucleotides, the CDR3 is TGTGCCAGCAGCCAGGGACAGTTGGATGGCTACACCTTC. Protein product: CASSQGQLDGYTF.